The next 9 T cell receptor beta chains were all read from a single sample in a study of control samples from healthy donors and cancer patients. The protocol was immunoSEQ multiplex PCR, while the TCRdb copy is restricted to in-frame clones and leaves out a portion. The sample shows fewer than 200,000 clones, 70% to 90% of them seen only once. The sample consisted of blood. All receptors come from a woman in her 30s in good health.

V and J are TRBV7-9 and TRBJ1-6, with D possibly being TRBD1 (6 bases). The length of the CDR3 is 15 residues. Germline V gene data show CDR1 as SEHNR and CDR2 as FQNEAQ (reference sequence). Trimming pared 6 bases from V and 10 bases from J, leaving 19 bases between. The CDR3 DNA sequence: TGTGCCAGCAGATCCGGCGGCTCTCAGGGGTCACCCCTCCACTTT. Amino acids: CASRSGGSQGSPLHF.

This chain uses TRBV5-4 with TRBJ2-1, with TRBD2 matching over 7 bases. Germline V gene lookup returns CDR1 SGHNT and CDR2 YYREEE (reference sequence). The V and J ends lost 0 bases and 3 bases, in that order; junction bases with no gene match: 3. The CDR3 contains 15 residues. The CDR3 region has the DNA TGTGCCAGCAGCTTGGGGCTAGCGGACTACAATGAGCAGTTCTTC. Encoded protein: CASSLGLADYNEQFF.

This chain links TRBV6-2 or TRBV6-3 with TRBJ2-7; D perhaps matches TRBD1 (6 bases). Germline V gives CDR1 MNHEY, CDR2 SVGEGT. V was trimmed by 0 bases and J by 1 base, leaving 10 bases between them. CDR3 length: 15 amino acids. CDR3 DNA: TGTGCCAGCAGTTACTCGAGGACAGATTCCTACGAGCAGTACTTC. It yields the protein CASSYSRTDSYEQYF.

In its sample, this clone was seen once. This CDR3 is CASSPRLGAHEQYF. CDR3 DNA: TGTGCCAGCAGCCCCCGCTTGGGGGCCCACGAGCAGTACTTC. The chain employs TRBV9 and TRBJ2-7, with a tentative D call TRBD1 (6 bases). V gave up 4 bases and J gave up 5 bases, with 16 bases separating them. Germline CDR1 reads SGDLS; CDR2 reads YYNGEE. This CDR3 comprises 14 residues.

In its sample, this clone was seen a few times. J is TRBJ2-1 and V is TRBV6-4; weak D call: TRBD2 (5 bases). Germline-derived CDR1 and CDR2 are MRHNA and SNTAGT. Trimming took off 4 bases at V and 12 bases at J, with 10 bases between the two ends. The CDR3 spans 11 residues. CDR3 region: CASSVSSVQFF. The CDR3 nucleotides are TGTGCCAGCAGTGTTAGTAGCGTGCAGTTCTTC.

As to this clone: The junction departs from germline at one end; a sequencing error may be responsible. The CDR3: CASSEVGEAASF. CDR3 DNA: TGTGCCAGCAGTGAGGTTGGAGAGGCCGCTTCTTTT. This chain uses TRBV2 with TRBJ1-4; no definite D call. The CDR3 length is 12 residues. Germline assignment: CDR1 SNHLY and CDR2 FYNNEI.

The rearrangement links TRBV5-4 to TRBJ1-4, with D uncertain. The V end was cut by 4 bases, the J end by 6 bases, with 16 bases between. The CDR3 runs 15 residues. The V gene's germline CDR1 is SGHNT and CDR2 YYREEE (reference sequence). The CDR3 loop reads CASSRATTGDEKLFF. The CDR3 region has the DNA TGTGCCAGCAGCAGGGCGACAACCGGGGATGAAAAACTGTTTTTT.

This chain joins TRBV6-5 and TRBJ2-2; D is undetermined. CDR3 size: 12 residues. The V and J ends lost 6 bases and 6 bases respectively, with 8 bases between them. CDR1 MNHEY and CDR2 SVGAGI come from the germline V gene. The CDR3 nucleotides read TGTGCCAGCAGGGCAGGCCCCGGGGAGCTGTTTTTT. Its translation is CASRAGPGELFF.

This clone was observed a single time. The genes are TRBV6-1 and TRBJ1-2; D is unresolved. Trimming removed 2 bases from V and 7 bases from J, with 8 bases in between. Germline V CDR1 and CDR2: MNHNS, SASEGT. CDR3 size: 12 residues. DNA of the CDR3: TGTGCCAGCAGTGAAACTAACCTTGGCTACACCTTC. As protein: CASSETNLGYTF.